This entry features one T cell receptor (beta chain) sequence. Assay: immunoSEQ multiplex PCR; the TCRdb copy retains only in-frame clones and omits some. Of tens of thousands of clones listed, roughly 93% were seen once; the top ten hold around 0.25%. These data come from a study of technical replicates of blood from a handful of donors. The V and J ends lost 3 bases and 3 bases, in that order; junction bases with no gene match: 18. The V gene's germline CDR1 is SGDLS and CDR2 YYNGEE. The CDR3 length is 19 residues. Sequencing used T cells isolated from PBMCs. The sequence was collected from a human donor in good health. The chain recombines TRBV9 with TRBJ1-2; 9 bases are shared with TRBD1. The CDR3 spells CASSGSNRGRLNLDYGYTF. CDR3 nucleotide sequence: TGTGCCAGCAGCGGGAGTAACAGGGGGCGCTTGAATTTGGACTATGGCTACACCTTC.